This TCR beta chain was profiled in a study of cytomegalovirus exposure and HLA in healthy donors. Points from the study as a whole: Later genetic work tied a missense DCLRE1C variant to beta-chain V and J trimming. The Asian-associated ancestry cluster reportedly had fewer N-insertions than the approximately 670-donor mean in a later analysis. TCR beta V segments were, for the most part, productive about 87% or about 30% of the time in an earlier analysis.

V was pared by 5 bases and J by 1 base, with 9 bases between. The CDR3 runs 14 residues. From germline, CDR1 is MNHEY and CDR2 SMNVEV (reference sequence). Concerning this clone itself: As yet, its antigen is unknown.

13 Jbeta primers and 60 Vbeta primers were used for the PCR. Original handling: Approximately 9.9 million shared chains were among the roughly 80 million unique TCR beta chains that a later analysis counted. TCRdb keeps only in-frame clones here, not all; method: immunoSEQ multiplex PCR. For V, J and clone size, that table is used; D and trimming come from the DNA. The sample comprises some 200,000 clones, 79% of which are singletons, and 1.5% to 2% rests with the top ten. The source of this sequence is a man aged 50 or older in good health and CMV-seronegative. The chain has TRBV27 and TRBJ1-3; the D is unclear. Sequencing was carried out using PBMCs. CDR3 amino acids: CASSQVRSGNTIYF. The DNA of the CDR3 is TGTGCCAGCAGTCAAGTTCGGTCTGGAAACACCATATATTTT.